What follows are 16 T cell receptor beta chains derived from one specimen sequenced in a study of identical twins. MiXCR was run by TCRdb on the 5' RACE reads, yielding one entry per CDR3 protein. The profile shows 250,000 or so distinct CDR3 sequences, 5.5% to 8% of them singletons. This sample was also put to use in a study of yellow fever vaccine responses in identical twins.

The source material was memory (CD45RO+) T cells sorted from blood. All receptors come from a woman aged 18 to 35 in good health.

This clonotype was counted ten times or more. The chain combines TRBV9 with TRBJ1-1; the D gene is possibly TRBD1 (6 bases). This CDR3 has 16 amino acids. V was shortened by 0 bases and J by 1 base, with 13 bases between the two germline ends. Germline V lookup: CDR1 SGDLS, CDR2 YYNGEE. CDR3 in amino acids: CASSVDPGRGNTEAFF. The CDR3 coding sequence is TGTGCCAGCAGCGTAGATCCGGGCAGGGGGAACACTGAAGCTTTCTTT.

This clonotype was recorded a few times. This chain links TRBV27 with TRBJ1-3, with D unresolved. CDR1 and CDR2 from the germline V gene are MNHEY and SMNVEV (reference sequence). This CDR3 comprises 17 residues. V was pared by 4 bases and J by 3 bases, with 19 bases between. The CDR3 spells CASSSFRGGFFGNTIYF. CDR3 DNA sequence: TGTGCCAGCAGTTCCTTCCGAGGAGGTTTCTTTGGAAACACCATATATTTT.

J is TRBJ2-3 and V is TRBV28; 8 bases match TRBD2. V trimming: 4 bases; J trimming: 4 bases; junction bases outside the gene matches: 13. This CDR3 is built from 17 residues. From germline, CDR1 is MDHEN and CDR2 SYDVKM. The CDR3 reads CASSSPGLGPAADTQYF. CDR3 in DNA: TGTGCCAGCAGTTCCCCGGGACTAGGGCCGGCGGCAGATACGCAGTATTTT.

This clonotype was found many times. The chain recombines TRBV4-1 with TRBJ2-1, with 10 positions matching TRBD1. V lost 5 bases to trimming and J lost 6 bases; unmatched junction nucleotides: 4. The CDR3 consists of 14 residues. Germline lookup yields CDR1 MGHRA and CDR2 YSYEKL. CDR3 loop: CASSDRDRGNEQFF. The CDR3 region has the DNA TGCGCCAGCAGCGACCGGGACAGGGGCAATGAGCAGTTCTTC.

This clonotype appeared many times. The V call is TRBV6-1, the J call TRBJ2-7, with D possibly TRBD2 on 6 matching bases. Germline-derived CDR1 and CDR2 are MNHNS and SASEGT. The CDR3 spans 15 residues. The CDR3 protein is CASREASDHPYEQYV. The DNA of the CDR3 is TGTGCCAGCAGGGAAGCTAGCGACCACCCCTACGAGCAGTACGTC.

There are many counts of this clonotype. The rearrangement joins TRBV6-2 or TRBV6-3 to TRBJ1-1; tentatively, D is TRBD1 (5 bases). The CDR3 contains 15 residues. CDR1 is MNHEY and CDR2 is SVGEGT in the germline V gene. V lost 6 bases, J lost 0 bases, and 14 bases lay in between. CDR3 DNA sequence: TGTGCCAGCAGGCACGGGGGACGGATGAACACTGAAGCTTTCTTT. Translated: CASRHGGRMNTEAFF.

This clonotype has ten or more counts. The chain couples TRBV7-9 to TRBJ1-1, with D perhaps TRBD1 (6 bases). The V gene lost 4 bases and the J gene lost 6 bases, with 15 bases spanning the gap. CDR1 is SEHNR and CDR2 is FQNEAQ in the germline V gene (reference sequence). The CDR3 covers 14 residues. The CDR3 spells CASSWETDRPEAFF. In DNA, the CDR3 is TGTGCCAGCAGCTGGGAAACCGACAGGCCTGAAGCTTTCTTT. The full variable domain, completed using reference TRBV7-9 and TRBJ1-1, is DTGVSQNPRHKITKRGQNVTFRCDPISEHNRLYWYRQTLGQGPEFLTYFQNEAQLEKSRLLSDRFSAERPKGSFSTLEIQRTEQGDSAMYLCASSWETDRPEAFFGQGTRLTVV.

In its sample, this clonotype was seen many times. This chain joins TRBV5-1 and TRBJ2-2; no definite D call. This CDR3 is built from 14 residues. Germline CDR1 and CDR2: SGHRS and YFSETQ. The V gene lost 2 bases and the J gene lost 1 base, with 6 bases spanning the gap. CDR3 sequence: CASSLNGNTGELFF. CDR3 in DNA: TGCGCCAGCAGCTTAAACGGGAACACCGGGGAGCTGTTTTTT.

This chain joins TRBV24-1 and TRBJ2-1, with 10 bases lining up with TRBD2. The CDR3 totals 16 residues. V shed 4 bases, J shed 6 bases, and the junction held 8 bases outside the gene matches. In germline, CDR1 is KGHDR, CDR2 SFDVKD. The DNA for the CDR3 is TGTGCCACCAGTGACCCGCTAGCGGGAGCTTTCAATGAGCAGTTCTTC. Translated: CATSDPLAGAFNEQFF.

The gene calls are TRBV28 and TRBJ2-3; 9 nucleotides line up with TRBD2. The CDR3 length is 15 residues. The V gene's germline CDR1 is MDHEN and CDR2 SYDVKM. The V gene end was trimmed by 4 bases and the J gene end by 2 bases; junction bases not matched to a gene: 4. The CDR3 DNA reads as TGTGCCAGCAGTTCGAGCGGGAGGTTCACAGATACGCAGTATTTT. Protein sequence: CASSSSGRFTDTQYF.

In its sample, this clonotype was seen many times. This sequence joins TRBV25-1 and TRBJ1-2; D gene uncertain. This CDR3 has 14 amino acids. Trimming removed 2 bases at V and 5 bases at J, with 12 bases between. CDR1 and CDR2 from the germline V gene are MGHDK and SYGVNS. The DNA of the CDR3 is TGTGCCAGCAGTGAAGCCCACAGCCTGTATGGCTACACCTTC. This sequence encodes CASSEAHSLYGYTF.

This clonotype was found many times. The chain combines TRBV15 with TRBJ2-7; D possibly corresponds to TRBD2 (6 bases). The V and J ends lost 1 base and 3 bases respectively, with 19 bases between them. The germline V gene encodes CDR1 LNHNV and CDR2 YYDKDF (reference sequence). CDR3 length: 17 amino acids. This CDR3 reads CATSRVVSRGGNYEQYF. The CDR3 nucleotides read TGTGCCACCAGCAGAGTGGTCTCCCGAGGCGGGAACTACGAGCAGTACTTC.

The sample holds many counts of this clonotype. This sequence joins TRBV12-3 or TRBV12-4 and TRBJ1-2, with 7 bases lining up with TRBD1. The CDR3 totals 14 residues. With V trimmed by 7 bases and J by 4 bases, 9 bases remained unmatched. CDR3 region: CASTAGGQPYGYTF. The CDR3 DNA is TGTGCCAGCACTGCAGGGGGACAACCCTATGGCTACACCTTC.

This clonotype was observed a few times. V and J are TRBV6-5 and TRBJ1-1, with D perhaps TRBD1 (5 bases). The V end lost 8 bases, the J end lost 4 bases, and 14 bases lay between the germline ends. The CDR3 spans 13 residues. Germline V gives CDR1 MNHEY, CDR2 SVGAGI. DNA for the CDR3: TGTGCCAGCGGTTTGGGAGGGGTCACTGAAGCTTTCTTT. It specifies CASGLGGVTEAFF.

This clonotype was detected a few times. This chain links TRBV9 with TRBJ2-3; TRBD2 might be the D (6 bases). The CDR3 totals 16 residues. The germline V gene encodes CDR1 SGDLS and CDR2 YYNGEE. With 0 bases removed from V and 1 base from J, the gap between germline ends came to 12 bases. DNA for the CDR3: TGTGCCAGCAGCGTAGTCAGTAGCGGACGCACAGATACGCAGTATTTT. Translated: CASSVVSSGRTDTQYF.

This clonotype was seen many times. The chain links TRBV5-1 to TRBJ1-2, with 7 bases lining up with TRBD1. Trimming at V came to 0 bases and at J to 4 bases, leaving 3 bases not matched to a gene. Germline V CDR1 and CDR2: SGHRS, YFSETQ. CDR3 length equals 14 residues. The CDR3 reads CASSLDRGRYGYTF. CDR3 bases: TGCGCCAGCAGCTTGGACAGGGGTCGCTATGGCTACACCTTC.